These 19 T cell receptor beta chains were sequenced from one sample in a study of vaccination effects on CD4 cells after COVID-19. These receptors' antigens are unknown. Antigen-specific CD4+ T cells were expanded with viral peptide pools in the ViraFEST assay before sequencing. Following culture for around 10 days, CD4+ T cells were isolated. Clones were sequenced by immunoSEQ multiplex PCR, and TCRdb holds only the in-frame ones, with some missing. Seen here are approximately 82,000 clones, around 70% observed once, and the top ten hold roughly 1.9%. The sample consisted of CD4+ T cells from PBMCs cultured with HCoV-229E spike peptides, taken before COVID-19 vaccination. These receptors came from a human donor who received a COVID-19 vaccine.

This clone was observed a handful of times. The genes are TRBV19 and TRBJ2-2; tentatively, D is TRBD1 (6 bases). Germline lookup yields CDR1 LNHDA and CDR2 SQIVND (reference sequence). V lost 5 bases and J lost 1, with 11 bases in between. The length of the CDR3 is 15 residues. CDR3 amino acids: CASSFPGQNTGELFF. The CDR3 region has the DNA TGTGCCAGTAGTTTCCCGGGACAGAACACCGGGGAGCTGTTTTTT.

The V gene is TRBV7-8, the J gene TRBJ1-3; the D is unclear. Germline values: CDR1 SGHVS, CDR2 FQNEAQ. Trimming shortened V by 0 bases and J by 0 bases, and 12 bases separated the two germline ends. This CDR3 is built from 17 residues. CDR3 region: CASSLAPLLGSGNTIYF. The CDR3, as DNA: TGTGCCAGCAGCTTAGCCCCTCTATTAGGCTCTGGAAACACCATATATTTT.

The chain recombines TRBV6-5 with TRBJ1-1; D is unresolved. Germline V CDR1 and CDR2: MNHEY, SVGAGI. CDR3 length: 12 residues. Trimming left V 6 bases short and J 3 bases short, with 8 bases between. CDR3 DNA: TGTGCCAGCAGGATGGTGTACACTGAAGCTTTCTTT. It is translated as CASRMVYTEAFF.

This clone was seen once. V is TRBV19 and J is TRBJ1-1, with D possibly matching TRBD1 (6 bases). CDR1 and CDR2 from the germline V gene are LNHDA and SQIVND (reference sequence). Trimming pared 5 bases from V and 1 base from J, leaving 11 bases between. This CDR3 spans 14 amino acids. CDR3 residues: CASSLRTENTEAFF. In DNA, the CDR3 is TGTGCCAGTAGTTTACGGACAGAGAACACTGAAGCTTTCTTT.

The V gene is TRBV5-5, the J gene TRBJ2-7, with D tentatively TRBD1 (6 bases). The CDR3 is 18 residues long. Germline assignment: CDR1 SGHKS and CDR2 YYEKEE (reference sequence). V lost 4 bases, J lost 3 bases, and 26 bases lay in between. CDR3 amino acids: CASSRDFNTGSFHYEQYV. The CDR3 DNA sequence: TGTGCCAGCAGCAGGGATTTTAATACAGGGTCTTTCCACTACGAGCAGTACGTC.

The chain's CDR3 is CASSSNGATYNEQFF. In DNA, the CDR3 is TGTGCCAGCAGCTCCAATGGGGCGACCTACAATGAGCAGTTCTTC. The V and J genes are TRBV9 and TRBJ2-1; tentative D call: TRBD1 (5 bases). CDR1 and CDR2 from the germline V gene are SGDLS and YYNGEE. V was shortened by 4 bases and J by 2 bases, with 13 bases between the two germline ends. The CDR3 is made up of 15 amino acids.

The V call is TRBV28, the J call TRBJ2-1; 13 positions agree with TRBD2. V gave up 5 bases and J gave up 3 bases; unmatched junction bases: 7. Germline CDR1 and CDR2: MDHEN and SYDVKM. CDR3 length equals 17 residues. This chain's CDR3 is CASSASTSGRFYNEQFF. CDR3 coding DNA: TGTGCCAGCAGTGCCTCGACTAGCGGGAGGTTCTACAATGAGCAGTTCTTC.

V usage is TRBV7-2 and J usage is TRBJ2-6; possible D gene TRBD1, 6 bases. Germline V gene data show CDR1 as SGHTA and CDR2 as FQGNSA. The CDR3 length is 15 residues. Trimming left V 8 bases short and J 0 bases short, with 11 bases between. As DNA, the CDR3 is TGTGCCAGCTTACAGGGCGTCTCTGGGGCCAACGTCCTGACTTTC. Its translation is CASLQGVSGANVLTF.

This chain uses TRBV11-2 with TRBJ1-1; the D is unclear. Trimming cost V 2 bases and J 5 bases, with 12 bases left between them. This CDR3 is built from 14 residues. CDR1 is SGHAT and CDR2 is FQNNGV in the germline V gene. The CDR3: CASSLTFRGTEAFF. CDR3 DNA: TGTGCCAGCAGCTTAACGTTTCGCGGGACTGAAGCTTTCTTT.

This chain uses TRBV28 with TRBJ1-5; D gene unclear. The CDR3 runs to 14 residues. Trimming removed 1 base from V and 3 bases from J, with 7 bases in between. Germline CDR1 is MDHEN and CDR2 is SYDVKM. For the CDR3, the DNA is TGTGCCAGCAGTTTATTAACAGACAATCAGCCCCAGCATTTT. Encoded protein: CASSLLTDNQPQHF. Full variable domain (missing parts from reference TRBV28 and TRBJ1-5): DVKVTQSSRYLVKRTGEKVFLECVQDMDHENMFWYRQDPGLGLRLIYFSYDVKMKEKGDIPEGYSVSREKKERFSLILESASTNQTSMYLCASSLLTDNQPQHFGDGTRLSIL.

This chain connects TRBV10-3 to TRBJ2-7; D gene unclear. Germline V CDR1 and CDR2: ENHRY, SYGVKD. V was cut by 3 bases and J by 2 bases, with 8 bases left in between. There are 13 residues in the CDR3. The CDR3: CAISDGITYEQYV. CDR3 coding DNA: TGTGCCATCAGTGATGGGATCACCTACGAGCAGTACGTC.

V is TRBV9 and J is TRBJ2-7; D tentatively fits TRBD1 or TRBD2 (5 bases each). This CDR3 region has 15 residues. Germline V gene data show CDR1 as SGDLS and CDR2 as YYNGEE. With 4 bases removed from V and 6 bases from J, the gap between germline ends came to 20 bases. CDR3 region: CASSPFRAMRVEQYV. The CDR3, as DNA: TGTGCCAGCAGCCCCTTCAGGGCGATGCGGGTCGAGCAGTACGTC.

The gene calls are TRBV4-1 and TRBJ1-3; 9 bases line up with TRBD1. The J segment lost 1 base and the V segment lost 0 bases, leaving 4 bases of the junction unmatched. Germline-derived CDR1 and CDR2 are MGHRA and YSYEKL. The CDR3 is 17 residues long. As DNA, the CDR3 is TGCGCCAGCAGCCAAGAATGGACAGGGGCGTCTGGAAACACCATATATTTT. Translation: CASSQEWTGASGNTIYF.

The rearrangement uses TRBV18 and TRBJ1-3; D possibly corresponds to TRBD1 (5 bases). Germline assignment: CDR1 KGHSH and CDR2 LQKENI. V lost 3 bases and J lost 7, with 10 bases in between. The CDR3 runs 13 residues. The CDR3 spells CASSPGLLNTIYF. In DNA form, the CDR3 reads TGTGCCAGCTCACCGGGACTCCTTAACACCATATATTTT.

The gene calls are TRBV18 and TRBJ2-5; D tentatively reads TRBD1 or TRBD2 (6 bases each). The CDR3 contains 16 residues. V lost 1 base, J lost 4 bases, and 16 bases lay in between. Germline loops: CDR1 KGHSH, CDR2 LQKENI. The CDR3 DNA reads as TGTGCCAGCTCACCACAGGGGGTACGGGGGCCAGAGACCCAGTACTTC. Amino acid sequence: CASSPQGVRGPETQYF.

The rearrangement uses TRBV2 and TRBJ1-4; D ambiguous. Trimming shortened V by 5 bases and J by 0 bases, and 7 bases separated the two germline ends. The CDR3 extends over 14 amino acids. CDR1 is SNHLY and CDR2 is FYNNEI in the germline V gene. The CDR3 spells CASSRGATNEKLFF. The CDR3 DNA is TGTGCCAGCAGTAGAGGTGCAACTAATGAAAAACTGTTTTTT.

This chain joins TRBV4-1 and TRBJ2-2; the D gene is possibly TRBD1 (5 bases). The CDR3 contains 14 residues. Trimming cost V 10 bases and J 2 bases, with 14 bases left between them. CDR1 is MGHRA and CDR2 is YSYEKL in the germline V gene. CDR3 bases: TGCGCCACACAGGACGGGCTAAACACCGGGGAGCTGTTTTTT. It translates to CATQDGLNTGELFF.

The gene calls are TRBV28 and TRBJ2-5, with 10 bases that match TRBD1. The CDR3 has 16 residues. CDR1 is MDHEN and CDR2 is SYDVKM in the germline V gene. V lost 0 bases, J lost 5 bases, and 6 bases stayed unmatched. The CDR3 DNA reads TGTGCCAGCAGTTTATGGGGACAGGGGAGACGGGAGACCCAGTACTTC. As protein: CASSLWGQGRRETQYF.

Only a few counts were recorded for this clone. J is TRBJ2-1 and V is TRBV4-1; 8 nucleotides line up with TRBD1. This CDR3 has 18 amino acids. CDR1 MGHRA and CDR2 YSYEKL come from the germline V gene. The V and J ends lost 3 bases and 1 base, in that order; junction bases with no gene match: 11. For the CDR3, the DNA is TGCGCCAGCAGCCAGGCAGCCGGCCAGGGGGCTTCCTACAATGAGCAGTTCTTC. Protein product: CASSQAAGQGASYNEQFF.